The rows below give T cell receptor beta chains drawn from one sample of a study of T cell repertoires in cytomegalovirus infection. A single record per CDR3 protein comes from TCRdb applying MiXCR to the reads. Of about 740,000 distinct CDR3 sequences in the sample, around 31% were seen once. No antigen is known for these receptors. Sequences were derived from cultured PBMCs, sampled from culture after CMV antigen stimulation. The receptor source for this set is a human donor in good health (CMV status not recorded). Some clones in this sample may be carry-over from other donors' samples. Both conserved end residues are part of each CDR3. Fields, in order: clone size, D gene, J gene, V gene, CDR3 protein, CDR3 DNA. D genes are given only for firm matches. Rows may omit the clone size; those that give it use once, few, many or a size class.

clone size: once; D gene: TRBD2; J gene: TRBJ2-3; V gene: TRBV15; CDR3 protein: CATSRLMSGRALADTQYF; CDR3 DNA: TGTGCCACCAGCAGACTCATGAGCGGGAGGGCCTTGGCAGATACGCAGTATTTT
clone size: NA; D gene: NA; J gene: TRBJ2-1; V gene: TRBV5-6; CDR3 protein: CASNPVEGSYNEQFF; CDR3 DNA: TGTGCCAGCAACCCGGTTGAGGGCTCCTACAATGAGCAGTTCTTC
clone size: few; D gene: NA; J gene: TRBJ1-5; V gene: TRBV29-1; CDR3 protein: CSVGWAGGDQPQHF; CDR3 DNA: TGCAGCGTTGGGTGGGCTGGGGGCGATCAGCCCCAGCATTTT
clone size: many; D gene: NA; J gene: TRBJ1-5; V gene: TRBV7-2; CDR3 protein: CASSSRVEQPQHF; CDR3 DNA: TGTGCCAGCAGCTCCCGAGTGGAGCAGCCCCAGCATTTT
clone size: NA; D gene: NA; J gene: TRBJ2-5; V gene: TRBV6-8; CDR3 protein: CASWSSQETQYF; CDR3 DNA: TGTGCCAGCTGGTCCTCCCAAGAGACCCAGTACTTC
clone size: NA; D gene: TRBD2; J gene: TRBJ2-1; V gene: TRBV6-8; CDR3 protein: CASRQLAGGAYNEQFF; CDR3 DNA: TGTGCCAGCAGACAACTAGCGGGAGGGGCCTACAATGAGCAGTTCTTC
clone size: NA; D gene: TRBD1; J gene: TRBJ1-4; V gene: TRBV2; CDR3 protein: CASSRQGTEKLFF; CDR3 DNA: TGTGCCAGCAGTCGACAGGGTACCGAAAAACTGTTTTTT
clone size: few; D gene: TRBD2; J gene: TRBJ2-7; V gene: TRBV7-8; CDR3 protein: CASSPLPGLAYEQYF; CDR3 DNA: TGTGCCAGCAGCCCACTCCCGGGACTAGCCTACGAGCAGTACTTC
clone size: few; D gene: NA; J gene: TRBJ2-7; V gene: TRBV7-9; CDR3 protein: CASSFERAGDEQYF; CDR3 DNA: TGTGCCAGCAGCTTTGAGAGGGCTGGGGACGAGCAGTACTTC
clone size: many; D gene: NA; J gene: TRBJ1-3; V gene: TRBV7-6; CDR3 protein: CASSLNGAGSGNTIYF; CDR3 DNA: TGTGCCAGCAGCTTAAATGGAGCGGGCTCTGGAAACACCATATATTTT
clone size: NA; D gene: TRBD1; J gene: TRBJ2-5; V gene: TRBV19; CDR3 protein: CASTAGQGKETQYF; CDR3 DNA: TGTGCCAGTACGGCGGGACAGGGCAAAGAGACCCAGTACTTC
clone size: many; D gene: NA; J gene: TRBJ1-1; V gene: TRBV7-9; CDR3 protein: CASSLGQLEAFF; CDR3 DNA: TGTGCCAGCAGCTTAGGGCAGTTAGAAGCTTTCTTT
clone size: few; D gene: NA; J gene: TRBJ2-3; V gene: TRBV7-2; CDR3 protein: CASSPWGPDTQYF; CDR3 DNA: TGTGCCAGCAGCCCGTGGGGGCCAGATACGCAGTATTTT
clone size: NA; D gene: TRBD2; J gene: TRBJ2-3; V gene: TRBV7-2; CDR3 protein: CDSSLGAGGDTQYF; CDR3 DNA: TGTGACAGCAGCTTAGGAGCGGGGGGGGATACGCAGTATTTT
clone size: NA; D gene: NA; J gene: TRBJ1-5; V gene: TRBV7-9; CDR3 protein: CASSLGSTGGHQPQHF; CDR3 DNA: TGTGCCAGCAGCTTAGGAAGCACGGGGGGGCATCAGCCCCAGCATTTT
clone size: many; D gene: TRBD1; J gene: TRBJ1-1; V gene: TRBV11-2; CDR3 protein: CASSLDRGEVNTEAFF; CDR3 DNA: TGTGCCAGCAGCCTTGACAGGGGAGAGGTGAACACTGAAGCTTTCTTT
clone size: NA; D gene: TRBD2; J gene: TRBJ2-1; V gene: TRBV6-2/TRBV6-3; CDR3 protein: CASSSRIAGDYNEQFF; CDR3 DNA: TGTGCCAGCAGTTCCCGGATAGCGGGAGATTACAATGAGCAGTTCTTC
clone size: NA; D gene: NA; J gene: TRBJ1-1; V gene: TRBV19; CDR3 protein: CASSGMGGTEAFF; CDR3 DNA: TGTGCCAGTAGCGGGATGGGTGGCACTGAAGCTTTCTTT
clone size: NA; D gene: TRBD2; J gene: TRBJ2-7; V gene: TRBV20-1; CDR3 protein: CSARGGGGRYEQYF; CDR3 DNA: TGCAGTGCTAGGGGCGGGGGGGGGAGGTACGAGCAGTACTTC
clone size: NA; D gene: TRBD2; J gene: TRBJ2-1; V gene: TRBV7-9; CDR3 protein: CASSLAASGSPKNEQFF; CDR3 DNA: TGTGCCAGCAGCTTAGCCGCTAGCGGGAGTCCTAAAAATGAGCAGTTCTTC
clone size: NA; D gene: NA; J gene: TRBJ2-1; V gene: TRBV6-1; CDR3 protein: CASSENPASSYNEQFF; CDR3 DNA: TGTGCCAGCAGTGAAAATCCAGCAAGCTCCTACAATGAGCAGTTCTTC
clone size: NA; D gene: NA; J gene: TRBJ2-1; V gene: TRBV20-1; CDR3 protein: CSASGSYYNEQFF; CDR3 DNA: TGCAGTGCTAGCGGGAGTTACTACAATGAGCAGTTCTTC
clone size: few; D gene: NA; J gene: TRBJ2-5; V gene: TRBV18; CDR3 protein: CASSPPGRRWGGGETQYF; CDR3 DNA: TGTGCCAGCTCACCACCAGGTCGTCGGTGGGGGGGCGGAGAGACCCAGTACTTC
clone size: NA; D gene: TRBD2; J gene: TRBJ2-7; V gene: TRBV7-9; CDR3 protein: CASSCSGRTCEQYF; CDR3 DNA: TGTGCCAGCAGCTGTAGCGGGAGAACTTGCGAGCAGTACTTC
clone size: NA; D gene: TRBD1; J gene: TRBJ1-5; V gene: TRBV19; CDR3 protein: CASSKATGQASNQPQHF; CDR3 DNA: TGTGCCAGTAGTAAGGCTACCGGACAGGCCAGCAATCAGCCCCAGCATTTT
clone size: NA; D gene: NA; J gene: TRBJ1-4; V gene: TRBV11-2; CDR3 protein: CASSQRLGEKLFF; CDR3 DNA: TGTGCCAGCAGCCAACGGTTGGGTGAAAAACTGTTTTTT
clone size: NA; D gene: NA; J gene: TRBJ1-1; V gene: TRBV19; CDR3 protein: CASRPSVRLNTEAFF; CDR3 DNA: TGTGCCAGTAGGCCTAGTGTAAGACTGAACACTGAAGCTTTCTTT
clone size: NA; D gene: NA; J gene: TRBJ2-2; V gene: TRBV6-5; CDR3 protein: CASRDRGGVTGELFF; CDR3 DNA: TGTGCCAGCAGAGACAGGGGAGGGGTCACCGGGGAGCTGTTTTTT
clone size: few; D gene: NA; J gene: TRBJ1-1; V gene: TRBV12-3/TRBV12-4; CDR3 protein: CASSLHRMNTEAFF; CDR3 DNA: TGTGCCAGCAGTTTACACAGGATGAACACTGAAGCTTTCTTT
clone size: few; D gene: NA; J gene: TRBJ1-5; V gene: TRBV29-1; CDR3 protein: CSVSGGGNQPQHF; CDR3 DNA: TGCAGCGTCAGCGGGGGTGGCAATCAGCCCCAGCATTTT
clone size: NA; D gene: TRBD2; J gene: TRBJ2-2; V gene: TRBV7-8; CDR3 protein: CASSLASGRGVHHLFF; CDR3 DNA: TGTGCCAGCAGCTTGGCTAGCGGGAGGGGGGTTCATCATCTGTTTTTT
clone size: NA; D gene: NA; J gene: TRBJ1-5; V gene: TRBV20-1; CDR3 protein: CSARTNSNQPQHF; CDR3 DNA: TGCAGTGCTAGGACGAATAGCAATCAGCCCCAGCATTTT
clone size: few; D gene: NA; J gene: TRBJ1-2; V gene: TRBV12-3/TRBV12-4; CDR3 protein: CASSPRYWTVGYGYTF; CDR3 DNA: TGTGCCAGCAGTCCACGCTATTGGACAGTCGGCTATGGCTACACCTTC
clone size: few; D gene: NA; J gene: TRBJ2-1; V gene: TRBV4-1; CDR3 protein: CASSQTLVGNNEQFF; CDR3 DNA: TGCGCCAGCAGCCAAACACTAGTGGGGAACAATGAGCAGTTCTTC
clone size: NA; D gene: NA; J gene: TRBJ1-1; V gene: TRBV7-9; CDR3 protein: CASSPFPSGDLKQAFF; CDR3 DNA: TGTGCCAGCAGCCCATTCCCTAGCGGGGACCTTAAGCAAGCTTTCTTT
clone size: few; D gene: TRBD1; J gene: TRBJ1-2; V gene: TRBV7-9; CDR3 protein: CASSSSTGPHYGYTF; CDR3 DNA: TGTGCCAGCAGCTCGTCGACAGGGCCCCACTATGGCTACACCTTC
clone size: many; D gene: TRBD2; J gene: TRBJ2-5; V gene: TRBV7-2; CDR3 protein: CASSIGLVQYF; CDR3 DNA: TGTGCCAGCAGCATAGGACTAGTTCAGTACTTC
clone size: NA; D gene: NA; J gene: TRBJ2-3; V gene: TRBV7-2; CDR3 protein: CASSSLVLSSTDTQYF; CDR3 DNA: TGTGCCAGCAGCTCCTTGGTTCTATCCAGCACAGATACGCAGTATTTT
clone size: NA; D gene: NA; J gene: TRBJ1-1; V gene: TRBV27; CDR3 protein: CTSSLSGNTEAFF; CDR3 DNA: TGTACCAGCAGTTTATCGGGGAACACTGAAGCTTTCTTT
clone size: few; D gene: TRBD1; J gene: TRBJ1-5; V gene: TRBV6-1; CDR3 protein: CASSEIPHRGSNQPQHF; CDR3 DNA: TGTGCCAGCAGTGAAATCCCCCACAGGGGCAGCAATCAGCCCCAGCATTTT
clone size: NA; D gene: TRBD2; J gene: TRBJ2-5; V gene: TRBV4-3; CDR3 protein: CASSQDLQTGGETQYF; CDR3 DNA: TGCGCCAGCAGTCAAGATCTGCAGACGGGAGGAGAGACCCAGTACTTC
clone size: few; D gene: NA; J gene: TRBJ2-1; V gene: TRBV27; CDR3 protein: CASSIQGPLYNEQFF; CDR3 DNA: TGTGCCAGCAGCATACAGGGTCCCCTCTACAATGAGCAGTTCTTC
clone size: few; D gene: NA; J gene: TRBJ1-1; V gene: TRBV11-2; CDR3 protein: CASSFPSGTEAFF; CDR3 DNA: TGTGCCAGCAGCTTTCCGAGCGGGACTGAAGCTTTCTTT
clone size: few; D gene: NA; J gene: TRBJ2-1; V gene: TRBV12-3/TRBV12-4; CDR3 protein: CASRGTGSSYNEQFF; CDR3 DNA: TGTGCCAGCAGGGGAACGGGGAGCTCCTACAATGAGCAGTTCTTC
clone size: NA; D gene: TRBD1; J gene: TRBJ2-1; V gene: TRBV5-4; CDR3 protein: CASSVRDRGSGEQFF; CDR3 DNA: TGTGCCAGCAGCGTCCGGGACAGGGGTAGTGGTGAGCAGTTCTTC
clone size: NA; D gene: TRBD2; J gene: TRBJ2-7; V gene: TRBV5-1; CDR3 protein: CASSLELAGADEQYF; CDR3 DNA: TGCGCCAGCAGCTTAGAACTAGCGGGGGCAGACGAGCAGTACTTC
clone size: few; D gene: TRBD1; J gene: TRBJ2-1; V gene: TRBV11-1; CDR3 protein: CASSLVGQTSYNEQFF; CDR3 DNA: TGTGCCAGCAGCTTAGTGGGACAGACCTCCTACAATGAGCAGTTCTTC
clone size: NA; D gene: TRBD2; J gene: TRBJ2-7; V gene: TRBV19; CDR3 protein: CASSMISGGTTYEQYF; CDR3 DNA: TGTGCCAGTAGTATGATTTCCGGCGGGACTACCTACGAGCAGTACTTC
clone size: few; D gene: TRBD2; J gene: TRBJ2-2; V gene: TRBV7-8; CDR3 protein: CASSLVTSGNTGELFF; CDR3 DNA: TGTGCCAGCAGCTTAGTGACTAGCGGTAACACCGGGGAGCTGTTTTTT
clone size: NA; D gene: NA; J gene: TRBJ2-7; V gene: TRBV6-1; CDR3 protein: CASSRMGKKSYEQYF; CDR3 DNA: TGTGCCAGCAGTAGAATGGGGAAGAAGTCCTACGAGCAGTACTTC
clone size: NA; D gene: TRBD1; J gene: TRBJ1-1; V gene: TRBV6-2/TRBV6-3; CDR3 protein: CASRDTGETEAFF; CDR3 DNA: TGTGCCAGCAGAGATACAGGGGAGACTGAAGCTTTCTTT
clone size: NA; D gene: NA; J gene: TRBJ2-3; V gene: TRBV11-2; CDR3 protein: CASSQLTTGPYF; CDR3 DNA: TGTGCCAGCAGCCAATTAACTACAGGTCCCTATTTT
clone size: NA; D gene: TRBD1; J gene: TRBJ1-4; V gene: TRBV18; CDR3 protein: CASSPGTDNEKLFF; CDR3 DNA: TGTGCCAGCTCACCCGGGACAGATAATGAAAAACTGTTTTTT
clone size: NA; D gene: NA; J gene: TRBJ2-1; V gene: TRBV28; CDR3 protein: CASFNGGRVADNEQFF; CDR3 DNA: TGTGCCAGCTTCAACGGTGGGAGAGTGGCGGACAATGAGCAGTTCTTC
clone size: NA; D gene: TRBD1; J gene: TRBJ1-1; V gene: TRBV7-4; CDR3 protein: CASSSTTQQGARNTEAFF; CDR3 DNA: TGTGCCAGCAGCTCGACGACTCAACAGGGGGCCCGGAACACTGAAGCTTTCTTT
clone size: NA; D gene: NA; J gene: TRBJ1-5; V gene: TRBV14; CDR3 protein: CASSQQGYQPQHF; CDR3 DNA: TGTGCCAGCAGCCAGCAAGGCTATCAGCCCCAGCATTTT
clone size: NA; D gene: NA; J gene: TRBJ2-1; V gene: TRBV10-3; CDR3 protein: CAIRPFSGGQFF; CDR3 DNA: TGTGCCATCCGCCCCTTCTCGGGCGGGCAGTTCTTC
clone size: few; D gene: NA; J gene: TRBJ2-1; V gene: TRBV5-4; CDR3 protein: CASRKEAQLNEQFF; CDR3 DNA: TGTGCCAGCAGAAAGGAGGCCCAATTAAATGAGCAGTTCTTC
clone size: NA; D gene: TRBD1; J gene: TRBJ2-3; V gene: TRBV6-6; CDR3 protein: CASSPGTALTDTQYF; CDR3 DNA: TGTGCCAGCAGTCCCGGGACAGCCCTCACAGATACGCAGTATTTT
clone size: NA; D gene: TRBD2; J gene: TRBJ2-3; V gene: TRBV4-1; CDR3 protein: CASETPHRTRDTQYF; CDR3 DNA: TGCGCCAGCGAAACTCCCCACCGGACTAGGGATACGCAGTATTTT